This T cell receptor (beta chain) is from a study of blood T cell repertoires in COVID-19. Across the study: The study drew acute and convalescent COVID-19 samples from the United States, Italy and Spain. PBMCs, B-cell-depleted T cells, or T cells were the source of the cDNA or gDNA that made up the material.

Sequenced by immunoSEQ multiplex PCR; TCRdb stores in-frame clones only, minus some. The sample has 100,000 to 150,000 clones; 85% are singletons. The V end was cut by 1 base, the J end by 8 bases, with 17 bases between. The CDR3 is 15 residues long. CDR1 is LGHDT, CDR2 YNNKEL, per germline (reference sequence). The clonotype was recovered from a man aged 80 or over with active or convalescent COVID-19. Material: peripheral blood. The genes are TRBV3-1 (or the pseudogene TRBV3-2) and TRBJ1-2, with D maybe TRBD1 (6 bases). CDR3 DNA: TGTGCCAGCAGCCAAGTTTTACAGGGCTCTAGGGGCTACACCTTC. This gives the protein CASSQVLQGSRGYTF.